The 4 T cell receptor beta chains presented below share a single source sample, sequenced in a study of neurological immune-mediated disorders. TCRdb ran MiXCR on the 5' RACE reads and lists one entry per CDR3 protein. The sample lists about 57,000 distinct CDR3 sequences, 12% seen once, with about 10% in the top ten. Input material: PBMCs. The receptors here all came from a woman aged 60-75 years with HTLV-1-associated myelopathy (HAM/TSP).

This clonotype showed up many times. The chain recombines TRBV5-1 with TRBJ2-3; unclear D gene. CDR1 and CDR2 from the germline V gene are SGHRS and YFSETQ. This CDR3 has 14 amino acids. V was clipped by 1 base and J by 2 bases, with 8 bases between them. The CDR3 coding sequence is TGCGCCAGCAGCTTGTCTGACAACACAGATACGCAGTATTTT. Protein sequence: CASSLSDNTDTQYF. The whole variable domain, remainder taken from reference TRBV5-1 and TRBJ2-3, is KAGVTQTPRYLIKTRGQQVTLSCSPISGHRSVSWYQQTPGQGLQFLFEYFSETQRNKGNFPGRFSGRQFSNSRSEMNVSTLELGDSALYLCASSLSDNTDTQYFGPGTRLTVL.

This clonotype was picked up many times. V is TRBV3-1 and J is TRBJ2-1, with D perhaps assigned TRBD1 or TRBD2 (5 bases each). CDR3 length: 15 amino acids. Germline V CDR1 and CDR2: LGHDT, YNNKEL (reference sequence). V was shortened by 4 bases and J by 5 bases, with 15 bases between the two germline ends. In nucleotides, the CDR3 is TGTGCCAGCAGCCCATGGGACCGAGAGGACAATGAGCAGTTCTTC. Encoded protein: CASSPWDREDNEQFF.

Details on this clonotype: At one end the junction does not follow the germline gene, possibly because of a read error. J is TRBJ2-1 and V is TRBV11-2, with 10 bases fitting TRBD2. The CDR3 covers 15 residues. Germline lookup yields CDR1 SGHAT and CDR2 FQNNGV. CDR3 in DNA: TGTGCCAGCAGCTTAGAACCCTCCGGGACTAGCGAGCAGTTATTC. Translation gives CASSLEPSGTSEQLF.

This clonotype was counted ten times or more. CDR3 loop: CASSAPLGGSSYNEQFF. The CDR3 DNA reads TGCGCCAGCAGCGCCCCGCTTGGGGGGAGCTCCTACAATGAGCAGTTCTTC. The chain employs TRBV5-1 and TRBJ2-1, with D possibly being TRBD2 (6 bases). Germline values: CDR1 SGHRS, CDR2 YFSETQ. Trimming took off 4 bases at V and 0 bases at J, with 17 bases between the two ends. CDR3 length equals 17 residues. Combining the CDR3 with reference TRBV5-1 and TRBJ2-1 gives the whole variable domain KAGVTQTPRYLIKTRGQQVTLSCSPISGHRSVSWYQQTPGQGLQFLFEYFSETQRNKGNFPGRFSGRQFSNSRSEMNVSTLELGDSALYLCASSAPLGGSSYNEQFFGPGTRLTVL.